This T cell receptor beta chain appears in the sequencing data of a study of blood T cells in healthy people across ages. As for the study in general: For every two T cells, template switching captured about one barcoded beta molecule. The study's findings and limits: Older age coincided with a roughly linear decline in TCR beta diversity per million T cells.

The table lists this clonotype with a few counts. Its antigen is as yet unknown. The second PCR ran about 6 to 11 cycles with a sample-barcoded 5' primer and J-beta primers. Each cDNA molecule was tagged by a template-switch adaptor with 12 random nucleotides. MiXCR, applied by TCRdb to the 5' RACE reads, yields one record per CDR3 protein. Among about 1.8 million distinct CDR3 sequences listed, about 50% were seen once. CDR3 length equals 15 residues. CDR1 and CDR2 (germline): MNHNS, SASEGT. Trimming cost V 3 bases and J 1 base, with 11 bases left between them. Around 9.4 milliliters was the volume of peripheral blood drawn from each donor.

The source is a woman between 35 and 50 years old in good health. Input material: blood. J is TRBJ2-3 and V is TRBV6-1; TRBD2 might be the D (6 bases). The CDR3 spells CASSDRDSRTDTQYF. CDR3 in DNA: TGTGCCAGCAGTGACCGGGACTCCCGCACAGATACGCAGTATTTT.